This T cell receptor (beta chain) appears in the sequencing data of a study of blood T cell repertoires in COVID-19. Overall study context: Both acute and convalescent COVID-19 samples were obtained from the United States, Italy and Spain. PBMCs, B-cell-depleted T cells, or T cells were the source of the cDNA or gDNA that made up the material.

Under the authors' procedure: Amplified reference gene primers provided the basis for estimating nucleated cell counts. Generated by immunoSEQ multiplex PCR, the TCRdb table keeps only in-frame clones and is missing some. V, J and clone size were drawn from that table, and D and trimming were deduced from the DNA. The table has about 130,000 clones, approximately 80% seen once; the top ten hold more than 9%. The receptor's source is a woman aged 55 to 70 with acute or convalescent COVID-19. Sequencing was done on a sample of peripheral blood.

CDR3 nucleotides: TGTGCCAGCAGCCTAGACAGTCCTTATCAGCCCCAGCATTTT. Translation: CASSLDSPYQPQHF. V is TRBV5-5 and J is TRBJ1-5; maybe TRBD1 (5 bases). CDR3 size: 14 residues. CDR1 and CDR2 (germline): SGHKS, YYEKEE (reference sequence). V dropped 4 bases and J dropped 5 bases, with 13 bases sitting between them.